Included here is one TCR beta chain sequence, with context. No antigen is known for it. Nothing much larger sits one base from this clone, and base qualities are not available. Amplification of TCR beta CDR3 regions was carried out from RNA transcripts. The TCR CDR3 was subjected to a first round of RT-PCR using the HTBI primer set and the Qiagen OneStep RT-PCR kit. Libraries were constructed in a second round of multiplex PCR, after which size selection and purification were performed. Libraries were sequenced paired-end with 100 bp reads on an Illumina HiSeq2000. Under the source paper's analysis protocol: SOAPnuke was used to process the raw data, removing reads that contained adapters or uncalled bases, had a mean Phred below 15, or lacked an exact match to the constant primer or identifier. COPE v1.2.5 was used to merge the high-quality paired reads, and each unique nucleotide sequence was defined as a clonotype. Clonotypes were aligned to IMGT TRBV, TRBD and TRBJ reference segments using MiTCR v1.1. The analysis included only V-J combinations with a frequency above 0.0001, which together covered around 99% of the repertoires. A TCS score was defined as the ratio between F50 (clonal expansion) and ExV (chaos), using BLOSUM62-based TCRdist between CDR3 peptides within each V-J. Welch's t-statistics and random forest reduced just over 500 V-J features to 13, which were used in a naive Bayes classifier (R e1071). TCRdb reanalyzed the raw reads on its own, using fastp at Q25 for trimming and MiXCR for clone calling, and kept in-frame beta chains. One record per CDR3 amino acid sequence lists the most common genes and DNA. The V and J calls were determined by TCRdb, not by the authors. Present in this sample are approximately 420,000 distinct CDR3 sequences, roughly 15% of which were seen just once. Approximately 5.8% of the sample rests with the top ten.

The data originate from a study of T cells in Graves' hyperthyroidism and ophthalmopathy (dated by TCRdb to between 2018 and 2020). For context, the study as a whole: Peripheral blood was collected at initial diagnosis, before any treatment. TCR V-J signatures able to tell the groups apart were searched for in a discovery cohort of 95 to 100 patients, of whom fewer than 45 had Graves' ophthalmopathy and about 60 had stable Graves' hyperthyroidism. Whether ophthalmopathy could be predicted prospectively was tested in an independent validation cohort made up of 18 to 20 hyperthyroidism patients plus 17 patients who later progressed to ophthalmopathy. The 100 or so discovery patients were randomly split 7:3 into training and test sets. The study also compared thyroid tissue and blood T-cell repertoires from over 5 Graves' hyperthyroidism patients. Once sampling was done, hyperthyroidism patients were given methimazole at a starting dose of 30 mg daily, whereas ophthalmopathy patients were given high-dose intravenous methylprednisolone. According to the paper, TCR Vbeta CDR3 sequencing was carried out on 135 peripheral blood samples, which came from 40 to 45 ophthalmopathy, 80 or so hyperthyroidism and about 17 progressor patients. Study-wide conclusions, independent of this receptor: A model built on a 13 V-J signature distinguished ophthalmopathy from stable hyperthyroidism, reaching 85% to 90% sensitivity and around 81% specificity in cross-validation and 80%/75% in testing. No statistical method was used to set the sample size in advance, and investigators knew the group allocation. Most expanded thyroid clonotypes (frequency above 0.001) were also found in blood, which suggests that blood repertoires may mirror thyroid immune responses. In validation, the model predicted progression to ophthalmopathy with approximately 70% sensitivity and roughly 75% specificity, a median of about six months before onset.

Stable Graves' hyperthyroidism was defined as the absence of progression to ophthalmopathy over 18 months of follow-up. The hyperthyroidism patients were between 18 and 65 years old and newly diagnosed, with a disease duration of less than 2 months. Patients with uncontrolled infections, other autoimmune diseases, pregnancy or lactation were excluded. Diagnoses relied on clinical symptoms, serum thyroxine and TRAb, thyroid ultrasound and orbital computed tomography. Ficoll-Paque density gradient centrifugation was used to isolate PBMCs from around 10 ml of fresh peripheral blood. Total RNA was extracted with Trizol reagent, and quality was checked on an Agilent 2100 Bioanalyzer. The sample taken for sequencing was blood. The TCR comes from a woman aged 18 to 35 with Graves' hyperthyroidism.

The bases are TGCGCCAGCAGCTTGGGCAGGGGCGAGGCGACCCAGTACTTC. Translated, this gives CASSLGRGEATQYF. Here the chain combines TRBV5-1 and TRBJ2-5; tentative D gene TRBD1, with 6 bases matching. Trimming costs V 0 bases and J 7 bases, and their ends lie 13 bases apart. According to the germline V gene, CDR1 reads SGHRS and CDR2 reads YFSETQ. The CDR3 contains 14 residues, cysteine and phenylalanine counted. Only CDR3 DNA remains: 42 bases, in frame from the first base.